This TCR beta chain was recorded in a study of T cell responses to AZD1222 COVID-19 vaccine. Study at large: Analysis merged second doses at about 4 or about 12 weeks.

The table came from immunoSEQ multiplex PCR; TCRdb's copy has only in-frame clones and leaves some out. This repertoire shows just over 150,000 clones, just over 90% found once; its top ten account for approximately 2%. Germline-derived CDR1 and CDR2 are MGHDK and SYGVNS. The CDR3 has 11 residues. The V gene end was trimmed by 6 bases and the J gene end by 9 bases; junction bases not matched to a gene: 2. As concerns this clone: The target antigen is unknown.

Study-wide results and limits: Only 5 or 6 people who got AZD1222 tested seropositive at baseline. Two AZD1222 doses significantly raised spike-specific TCR breadth and depth over controls. Researchers report vaccine-associated CD4 TCRs spanning spike, with dominance at 160-218 and 743-854.

This TCR was sampled from an adult in good health. The sample in question was peripheral blood, obtained on day 0 of AZD1222 vaccination. The V call is TRBV25-1, the J call TRBJ2-1; 7 bases match TRBD1. The CDR3 spells CASRTGVEQFF. The CDR3 region has the DNA TGTGCCAGCAGAACAGGGGTTGAGCAGTTCTTC.